The entry below describes one T cell receptor beta chain. Its antigen is not yet known. No base qualities exist here, and no much larger clone lies one base off it. This sample is part of a study of T cells in tumors after PD-1 blockade (dated by TCRdb to the late 2010s). About the full investigation: Exclusion criteria were prior checkpoint blockade, use of systemic immunosuppressants, or recent radiotherapy or other anti-cancer therapy within 4 weeks. Patients were treated with either pembrolizumab 200 mg every 3 weeks or cemiplimab 350 mg every 2 weeks. A subset of patients also received ongoing daily vismodegib 150 mg during anti-PD-1 treatment. On average, peripheral blood samples yielded 33,000 or so unique clonotypes and 110,000 or so TCR templates (range roughly 24,679-290,000). Paired single-cell RNA and TCR sequencing was performed on site-matched tumors from BCC or SCC patients before and after anti-PD-1 therapy. To compare clonotypes in blood versus tumor, bulk TCR sequencing was run on 10 peripheral blood samples drawn from four or five patients. RECIST version 1.1 was the standard used to evaluate clinical response.

Trimming removed 4 bases from V and 4 bases from J; the gene matches leave 7 bases unexplained. The CDR3 sequence holds 16 residues, the cysteine and phenylalanine included. Only CDR3 DNA remains: 48 bases, in frame from the first base. From a lookup of the germline V gene (reference sequence), CDR1 and CDR2 are SGHNT and YYREEE. Study-wide findings and limitations: Roughly 41% of TCR clonotypes from the tumor were detected in blood, and certain novel exhausted tumor clones were present in blood collected before treatment, which suggests recruitment from the periphery. Where the novel T cell clones came from was not identified, and possible sources could include lymphoid organs or rare unexpanded clones inside the tumor or in the tumor periphery.

Deep TCRbeta sequencing was performed with the immunoSEQ platform. Concerning the study's data processing: For further analysis, only productive rearrangements were exported out of the immunoSEQ Analyzer. T cell phenotypes were assigned to bulk TCRbeta clonotypes by matching to single-cell RNA+TCR-seq clones sharing the same TCRbeta sequence. Clone enrichment in tumor was calculated as tumor frequency divided by PBMC frequency from bulk TCR sequencing. TCRs were sorted with GLIPH into specificity groups, meaning clusters of distinct TCRs that share CDR3 motifs and likely recognize common antigens. This immuneACCESS table, as held by TCRdb, lists in-frame sequences with V and J called but not all clones. Of the missing ones, under half trace to an unresolved V gene in checked studies; the others have no known cause. Clone size and V and J calls were adopted from that table, with D and trimming inferred from the DNA. A total of some 25,000 clones appear in this sample, roughly 82% of them only once. The ten largest account for 9.5% to 15% of the sample.

The time point tag for this specimen amounts to: after anti-PD-1 therapy. Genomic DNA extracted from tumor biopsies or peripheral blood was used for bulk TCRbeta sequencing, with input ranging from roughly 600 ng to 6,004 ng. Histologically proven advanced or metastatic basal or squamous cell carcinoma was present in all patients, all of whom were poor candidates for surgical resection. Of the 11 to 12 patients making up the basal cell carcinoma cohort, 8 underwent bulk tumor TCR sequencing. The sequence came from a human donor with basal cell carcinoma. Recombination connected TRBV5-4 to TRBJ2-1, with 11 bases aligning to TRBD2. The source material was PBMCs, sampled after anti-PD-1 treatment. The CDR3 protein: CASSDDSGGVYNEQFF. The bases are TGTGCCAGCAGCGACGATAGCGGGGGGGTATACAATGAGCAGTTCTTC.